This T cell receptor (beta chain) is drawn from a study of cytomegalovirus exposure and HLA in healthy donors. On the study more broadly: Inside one of the first data releases sat about 91 million unique TCRs taken from HLA-typed donors.

The PCR made use of 60 Vbeta and 13 Jbeta primers. Only in-frame clones appear in the TCRdb table, and some are missing; sequencing was by immunoSEQ multiplex PCR. This table holds more than 95,000 clones, over 75% found once. The sequence came from a man aged 25-45 years in good health and CMV-seropositive. Sequenced input: PBMCs.

CDR3 region: CASSRDRATDTQYF. In DNA, the CDR3 is TGTGCCAGCAGCCGGGACAGGGCCACAGATACGCAGTATTTT. V is TRBV5-4 and J is TRBJ2-3, with 9 bases fitting TRBD1. The germline gives CDR1 SGHNT, CDR2 YYREEE (reference sequence). CDR3 size: 14 residues. Trimming removed 4 bases from V and 2 bases from J; junction bases left unmatched: 2.